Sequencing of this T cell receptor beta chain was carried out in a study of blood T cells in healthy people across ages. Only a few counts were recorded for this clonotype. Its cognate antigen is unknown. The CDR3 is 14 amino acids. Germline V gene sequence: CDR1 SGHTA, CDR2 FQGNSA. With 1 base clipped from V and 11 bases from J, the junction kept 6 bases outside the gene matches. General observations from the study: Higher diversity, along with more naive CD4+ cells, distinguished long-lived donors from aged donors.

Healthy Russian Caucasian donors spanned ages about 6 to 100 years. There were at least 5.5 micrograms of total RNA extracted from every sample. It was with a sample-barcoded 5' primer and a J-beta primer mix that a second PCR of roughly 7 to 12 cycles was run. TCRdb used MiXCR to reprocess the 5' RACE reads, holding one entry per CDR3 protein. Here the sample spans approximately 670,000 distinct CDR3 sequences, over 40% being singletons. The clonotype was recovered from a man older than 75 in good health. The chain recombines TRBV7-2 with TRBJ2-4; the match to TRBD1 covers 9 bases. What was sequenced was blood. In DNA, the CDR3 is TGTGCCAGCAGCTTAGGACAGGGGGATACGGTTCAGTACTTC. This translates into CASSLGQGDTVQYF.